This is a list of T cell receptor beta chains from one sample in a study of blood T cell repertoires in COVID-19. Some clones are missing from TCRdb's copy, which holds only in-frame ones; the method was immunoSEQ multiplex PCR. The repertoire includes 200,000 to 250,000 clones, around 90% of them detected once, and roughly 1.5% sits in the top ten. The sequenced sample consisted of peripheral blood. Source of these receptors: a man aged 18 to 29 with active or convalescent COVID-19. The CDR3 runs from the conserved cysteine through the conserved F or W. A D gene is named only where the DNA matches it firmly. Size is omitted from some rows. Given values are once, few, many or a class for expanded clones.

>-|-|TRBJ2-3|TRBV28
CASSFPGLVQSTDTQYF
TGTGCCAGCAGTTTCCCCGGACTGGTCCAAAGCACAGATACGCAGTATTTT
>-|-|TRBJ2-1|TRBV24-1
CATSDVGARHDEQFF
TGTGCCACCAGTGATGTAGGGGCTCGACACGATGAGCAGTTCTTC
>once|-|TRBJ1-5|TRBV6-5
CASSPQGSNQPQHF
TGTGCCAGCAGTCCGCAGGGAAGCAATCAGCCCCAGCATTTT
>-|TRBD2|TRBJ2-1|TRBV29-1
CSVAATSGRRSYNEQFF
TGCAGCGTTGCCGCGACTAGCGGGAGGAGGTCGTACAATGAGCAGTTCTTC
>-|-|TRBJ2-7|TRBV30
CAWRGRDYEQYF
TGTGCCTGGAGGGGCAGAGACTACGAGCAGTACTTC
>-|-|TRBJ1-1|TRBV7-9
CASSLGRGPSTEAFF
TGTGCCAGCAGCTTAGGTCGCGGGCCCAGTACTGAAGCTTTCTTT
>-|-|TRBJ2-2|TRBV2
CASSPGATGELFF
TGTGCCAGCAGTCCTGGGGCCACCGGGGAGCTGTTTTTT
>-|TRBD1|TRBJ2-7|TRBV28
CASSFSGQDYEQYF
TGTGCCAGCAGTTTCTCGGGACAGGACTACGAGCAGTACTTC
>-|TRBD1|TRBJ2-5|TRBV28
CASSPNWAGTGGMKTQYF
TGTGCCAGCAGCCCCAACTGGGCCGGGACAGGGGGCATGAAGACCCAGTACTTC
>-|TRBD1|TRBJ1-6|TRBV6-5
CASSYLTGTGDSPLHF
TGTGCCAGCAGTTACCTAACCGGGACAGGGGATTCACCCCTCCACTTT
>few|-|TRBJ1-5|TRBV10-3
CAISEQGRSNQPQHF
TGTGCCATCAGTGAGCAGGGTCGTAGCAATCAGCCCCAGCATTTT
>-|TRBD1|TRBJ2-7|TRBV15
CATSRGGDRVLPYEQYF
TGTGCCACCAGCAGAGGAGGAGACAGGGTCCTTCCCTACGAGCAGTACTTC
>-|TRBD1|TRBJ1-5|TRBV5-8
CASSLEGGGMVQPQHF
TGTGCCAGCAGCTTGGAAGGGGGCGGGATGGTACAGCCCCAGCATTTT
>-|-|TRBJ1-3|TRBV28
CASRTSGAGGNTIYF
TGTGCCAGCAGGACCAGCGGCGCAGGTGGAAACACCATATATTTT
>-|TRBD2|TRBJ2-2|TRBV27
CASSFSAGGGTGELFF
TGTGCCAGCAGTTTTTCAGCGGGAGGGGGGACCGGGGAGCTGTTTTTT
>-|TRBD2|TRBJ2-3|TRBV6-1
CASSAGLAGAADTQYF
TGTGCCAGCAGTGCCGGACTAGCGGGAGCAGCAGATACGCAGTATTTT
>-|TRBD1|TRBJ1-5|TRBV10-3
CAIGGQADQPQHF
TGTGCCATCGGAGGACAGGCGGACCAGCCCCAGCATTTT
>once|TRBD1|TRBJ1-1|TRBV29-1
CSVDGTEKLNTEAFF
TGCAGCGTTGATGGGACAGAGAAGCTGAACACTGAAGCTTTCTTT
>-|TRBD1|TRBJ1-1|TRBV6-1
CASTGTGGTEAFF
TGTGCCAGCACCGGGACAGGGGGAACCGAAGCTTTCTTT
>-|TRBD2|TRBJ2-7|TRBV5-4
CASSSEALAGVRYEQYF
TGTGCCAGCAGCTCAGAAGCACTAGCGGGAGTAAGATACGAGCAGTACTTC
>-|-|TRBJ1-3|TRBV5-1
CASSSRDGHTIYF
TGCGCCAGCAGCTCGCGGGACGGTCACACCATATATTTT
>once|-|TRBJ2-5|TRBV5-1
CASSWRGQNQETQYF
TGCGCCAGCAGCTGGAGAGGACAGAACCAAGAGACCCAGTACTTC
>-|TRBD1|TRBJ1-3|TRBV7-2
CASSLATGSGNTIYF
TGTGCCAGCAGCTTAGCGACAGGGAGTGGAAACACCATATATTTT
>-|-|TRBJ1-1|TRBV28
CASSSNREDVPTEAFF
TGTGCCAGCAGTTCCAACAGGGAAGATGTGCCCACTGAAGCTTTCTTT
>few|-|TRBJ2-7|TRBV15
CATSRVLSGSYEQYF
TGTGCCACCAGCAGAGTTTTGTCGGGGAGCTACGAGCAGTACTTC
>-|TRBD1|TRBJ1-2|TRBV19
CASSADRGSYGYTF
TGTGCCAGTAGTGCCGACAGGGGCAGCTATGGCTACACCTTC
>-|TRBD1|TRBJ1-2|TRBV7-3
CASSSGQGGSGYTF
TGTGCCAGCAGCTCCGGACAGGGTGGTAGTGGCTACACCTTC
>-|-|TRBJ1-2|TRBV10-3
CAISEQAYGYTF
TGTGCCATCAGTGAACAGGCCTATGGCTACACCTTC
>-|-|TRBJ2-5|TRBV11-2
CASSHAINRDLRETQYF
TGTGCCAGCAGCCACGCCATCAACAGGGACCTAAGGGAGACCCAGTACTTC
>-|-|TRBJ1-4|TRBV27
CASSWSGANEKLFF
TGTGCCAGCAGTTGGTCGGGGGCTAATGAAAAACTGTTTTTT
>-|TRBD2|TRBJ2-7|TRBV6-6
CASSRAVAGGPGSYEQYF
TGTGCCAGCAGTCGGGCGGTAGCGGGAGGGCCAGGCTCCTACGAGCAGTACTTC
>-|-|TRBJ2-7|TRBV21-1
CASSSHSSAAPEQYF
TGTGCCAGCAGCAGTCATTCCAGCGCGGCGCCCGAGCAGTACTTC
>-|-|TRBJ2-4|TRBV7-2
CASSFELAKNIQYF
TGTGCCAGCAGCTTTGAGTTAGCCAAAAACATTCAGTACTTC
>-|-|TRBJ1-5|TRBV19
CASSIWGDSNQPQHF
TGTGCCAGTAGTATTTGGGGGGATAGCAATCAGCCCCAGCATTTT
>few|-|TRBJ1-6|TRBV5-4
CASTVPNSPLHF
TGTGCCAGCACCGTTCCCAATTCACCCCTCCACTTT